The present entry profiles one T cell receptor beta chain with its context. The antigen is unknown. These data come from a study of cytomegalovirus exposure and HLA in healthy donors. Broader study findings: Later on, an analysis tied approximately 17,000 TCR beta sequences to HLA alleles at 0.05 false discovery rate.

Researchers ran the PCR with 60 Vbeta and 13 Jbeta primers. Generated by immunoSEQ multiplex PCR, the TCRdb table keeps only in-frame clones and is missing some. The sample yields approximately 190,000 clones, around 84% seen once. Germline V CDR1 and CDR2: WSHSY, SAAADI. V gave up 2 bases and J gave up 3 bases, with 11 bases separating them. The CDR3 contains 15 residues. The sample taken for sequencing was PBMCs. The receptor was isolated from a woman in her forties or fifties in good health and CMV-seropositive. This rearrangement joins TRBV10-2 to TRBJ2-1; perhaps TRBD1 as D (6 bases). The DNA of the CDR3 is TGCGCCAGCAGTGAGCTCCGGACAGACTACAATGAGCAGTTCTTC. This gives the protein CASSELRTDYNEQFF.